This is a list of T cell receptor beta chains from one sample in a study of shared clonotypes between healthy human individuals. Repertoires were generated with immunoSEQ multiplex PCR, while TCRdb's copy carries only in-frame clones and drops some. The sample holds some 530,000 clones, 81% seen once. Source material: PBMCs. The source of these receptors is a woman in her 40s in good health. Some clones in this sample may be carry-over from other donors' samples. Each CDR3 is given with its conserved first and last residue. A D gene is named only where the DNA matches it firmly. Not all rows give a size; the values are once, few, many and, for expanded clones, a class.

abundance: few; d_gene: .; len: 13; j_gene: TRBJ2-7; v_gene: TRBV27; CDR3nt: TGTGCCAGCAGCCCCGGGAAGACCTACGAGCAGTACTTC; CDR3aa: CASSPGKTYEQYF
abundance: .; d_gene: .; len: 16; j_gene: TRBJ1-1; v_gene: TRBV7-2; CDR3nt: TGTGCCAGCAGCTTAGCGACCGGGACAAAGAACACTGAAGCTTTCTTT; CDR3aa: CASSLATGTKNTEAFF
abundance: .; d_gene: .; len: 13; j_gene: TRBJ1-3; v_gene: TRBV30; CDR3nt: TGTGCCTGGAGTCGGGAGTCTGGAAACACCATATATTTT; CDR3aa: CAWSRESGNTIYF
abundance: .; d_gene: TRBD2; len: 22; j_gene: TRBJ2-6; v_gene: TRBV30; CDR3nt: TGTGCCTGGAGTGTTCTACCCTTTCATCGGAGCGGGAGTCACTCTGGGGCCAACGTCCTGACTTTC; CDR3aa: CAWSVLPFHRSGSHSGANVLTF
abundance: .; d_gene: .; len: 14; j_gene: TRBJ2-3; v_gene: TRBV28; CDR3nt: TGTGCCAGCAGTCCCCAGATTAGCACAGATACGCAGTATTTT; CDR3aa: CASSPQISTDTQYF
abundance: .; d_gene: .; len: 15; j_gene: TRBJ2-1; v_gene: TRBV15; CDR3nt: TGTGCCACCAGCAGGCCTGGAGGGCTGGGGAATGAGCAGTTCTTC; CDR3aa: CATSRPGGLGNEQFF
abundance: .; d_gene: .; len: 11; j_gene: TRBJ2-3; v_gene: TRBV15; CDR3nt: TGTGCCACCAGCAGGACAGATACGCAGTATTTT; CDR3aa: CATSRTDTQYF
abundance: many; d_gene: .; len: 15; j_gene: TRBJ1-5; v_gene: TRBV7-2; CDR3nt: TGTGCCAGCAGCTTAGGGGTCAGGGAAAATCAGCCCCAGCATTTT; CDR3aa: CASSLGVRENQPQHF
abundance: many; d_gene: TRBD1; len: 14; j_gene: TRBJ1-1; v_gene: TRBV6-5; CDR3nt: TGTGCCAGCAGTTTAAGGACAGGGGGCACTGAAGCTTTCTTT; CDR3aa: CASSLRTGGTEAFF
abundance: .; d_gene: TRBD2; len: 18; j_gene: TRBJ2-5; v_gene: TRBV7-9; CDR3nt: TGTGCCAGCAGCTCCCTCCGGACTAGCGGGAGAGAGCAAGAGACCCAGTACTTC; CDR3aa: CASSSLRTSGREQETQYF
abundance: .; d_gene: .; len: 16; j_gene: TRBJ2-7; v_gene: TRBV9; CDR3nt: TGTGCCAGCAGCCCAAGTTCAGGGATCCCCTCCTACGAGCAGTACTTC; CDR3aa: CASSPSSGIPSYEQYF
abundance: once; d_gene: TRBD2; len: 14; j_gene: TRBJ2-2; v_gene: TRBV27; CDR3nt: TGTGCCAGCAGTTTCAGCGGGGACCTCGGGGAGCTGTTTTTT; CDR3aa: CASSFSGDLGELFF
abundance: .; d_gene: TRBD1; len: 15; j_gene: TRBJ1-1; v_gene: TRBV6-1; CDR3nt: TGTGCCAGCAGTGAAAGGCAGGGGGCGAGGACTGAAGCTTTCTTT; CDR3aa: CASSERQGARTEAFF
abundance: .; d_gene: .; len: 13; j_gene: TRBJ2-5; v_gene: TRBV7-2; CDR3nt: TGTGCCAGCAGCTTACAAGTCCAAGAGACCCAGTACTTC; CDR3aa: CASSLQVQETQYF
abundance: .; d_gene: TRBD1; len: 14; j_gene: TRBJ2-7; v_gene: TRBV27; CDR3nt: TGTGCCAGCAGTGTGGACAGGGGAAGTAACGAGCAGTACTTC; CDR3aa: CASSVDRGSNEQYF
abundance: .; d_gene: .; len: 14; j_gene: TRBJ2-5; v_gene: TRBV19; CDR3nt: TGTGCCAGTAGTATAGATCCGAGGGTGGGGACCCAGTACTTC; CDR3aa: CASSIDPRVGTQYF
abundance: .; d_gene: .; len: 14; j_gene: TRBJ1-2; v_gene: TRBV28; CDR3nt: TGTGCCAGCAGAGGGACCGACTCCCTCGGGGGCTACACCTTC; CDR3aa: CASRGTDSLGGYTF
abundance: .; d_gene: .; len: 12; j_gene: TRBJ1-2; v_gene: TRBV5-8; CDR3nt: TGTGCCAGCAGCTTGACAAAATATGGCTACACCTTC; CDR3aa: CASSLTKYGYTF
abundance: .; d_gene: TRBD1; len: 12; j_gene: TRBJ2-7; v_gene: TRBV6-1; CDR3nt: TGTGCCATCCGGACAGGGGGGGACGAGCAGTACTTC; CDR3aa: CAIRTGGDEQYF
abundance: .; d_gene: .; len: 15; j_gene: TRBJ1-2; v_gene: TRBV7-2; CDR3nt: TGTGCCAGCAGCACCGCCGGGGCCGAACCCTATGGCTACACCTTC; CDR3aa: CASSTAGAEPYGYTF
abundance: .; d_gene: TRBD1; len: 17; j_gene: TRBJ1-2; v_gene: TRBV5-6; CDR3nt: TGTGCCAGCAGCTTGGGGGACAGGGGCCTAGTGGACTATGGCTACACCTTC; CDR3aa: CASSLGDRGLVDYGYTF
abundance: .; d_gene: TRBD2; len: 16; j_gene: TRBJ2-2; v_gene: TRBV7-2; CDR3nt: TGTGCCAGCAGCTTAGTGGGACTAGCGGGAACCGGGGAGCTGTTTTTT; CDR3aa: CASSLVGLAGTGELFF
abundance: .; d_gene: TRBD2; len: 15; j_gene: TRBJ2-3; v_gene: TRBV27; CDR3nt: TGTGCCAGCAGGCGACTAGCGCTTGGCACAGATACGCAGTATTTT; CDR3aa: CASRRLALGTDTQYF
abundance: .; d_gene: .; len: 16; j_gene: TRBJ1-5; v_gene: TRBV7-2; CDR3nt: TGTGCCAGCAGCCCTCTCGGTGGTTGGAGCAATCAGCCCCAGCATTTT; CDR3aa: CASSPLGGWSNQPQHF
abundance: .; d_gene: .; len: 16; j_gene: TRBJ1-1; v_gene: TRBV7-2; CDR3nt: TGTGCCAGCAGCTTAAAAGGGCTGGGGTCTAACACTGAAGCTTTCTTT; CDR3aa: CASSLKGLGSNTEAFF
abundance: .; d_gene: .; len: 13; j_gene: TRBJ1-2; v_gene: TRBV5-1; CDR3nt: TGCGCCAGCAGCTTAGGGCAGAACTATGGCTACACCTTC; CDR3aa: CASSLGQNYGYTF
abundance: .; d_gene: TRBD1; len: 15; j_gene: TRBJ2-7; v_gene: TRBV15; CDR3nt: TGTGCCACCAAAGCCGGGACAGGGTATAGGAACGAGCAGTACTTC; CDR3aa: CATKAGTGYRNEQYF
abundance: .; d_gene: .; len: 14; j_gene: TRBJ1-2; v_gene: TRBV6-5; CDR3nt: TGTGCCAGCACAGGCGGTTTCGGAAACTATGGCTACACCTTC; CDR3aa: CASTGGFGNYGYTF
abundance: few; d_gene: .; len: 14; j_gene: TRBJ1-1; v_gene: TRBV7-3; CDR3nt: TGTGCCAGCAGGCCCTCTGGGGGGAGCACTGAAGCTTTCTTT; CDR3aa: CASRPSGGSTEAFF
abundance: .; d_gene: .; len: 14; j_gene: TRBJ2-2; v_gene: TRBV6-6; CDR3nt: TGTGCCAGCAGTTACGGTGAGCGGACCGGGGAGCTGTTTTTT; CDR3aa: CASSYGERTGELFF
abundance: once; d_gene: TRBD2; len: 16; j_gene: TRBJ2-7; v_gene: TRBV7-2; CDR3nt: TGTGCCAGCAGCTTACGGGGGGACCCCTCGCCCTACGAGCAGTACTTC; CDR3aa: CASSLRGDPSPYEQYF
abundance: .; d_gene: TRBD1; len: 14; j_gene: TRBJ2-5; v_gene: TRBV5-1; CDR3nt: TGCGCCAGCAGCACCCTGACAGGGGACGAGACCCAGTACTTC; CDR3aa: CASSTLTGDETQYF
abundance: .; d_gene: .; len: 16; j_gene: TRBJ2-7; v_gene: TRBV7-6; CDR3nt: TGTGCCAGCAGCTTACTTTATAGCGGAAGCTCCTACGAGCAGTACTTC; CDR3aa: CASSLLYSGSSYEQYF
abundance: .; d_gene: TRBD2; len: 15; j_gene: TRBJ2-7; v_gene: TRBV18; CDR3nt: TGTGCCAGCTCACCACCGACTAGCGGGGCCTACGAGCAGTACTTC; CDR3aa: CASSPPTSGAYEQYF
abundance: .; d_gene: TRBD2; len: 11; j_gene: TRBJ2-5; v_gene: TRBV20-1; CDR3nt: TGCAGTGCGTGGGGGGGAGAGACCCAGTACTTC; CDR3aa: CSAWGGETQYF
abundance: few; d_gene: .; len: 11; j_gene: TRBJ1-2; v_gene: TRBV29-1; CDR3nt: TGCAGCGAGTCATCAAACTATGGCTACACATTC; CDR3aa: CSESSNYGYTF
abundance: .; d_gene: .; len: 16; j_gene: TRBJ1-2; v_gene: TRBV10-3; CDR3nt: TGTGCCATCAGTCCTAACCGGGACACTACTAACTATGGCTACACCTTC; CDR3aa: CAISPNRDTTNYGYTF
abundance: once; d_gene: TRBD1; len: 12; j_gene: TRBJ2-4; v_gene: TRBV7-9; CDR3nt: TGTGCCAGCAGCAGGGGACAGGAGCTTCAGTACTTC; CDR3aa: CASSRGQELQYF
abundance: .; d_gene: TRBD2; len: 19; j_gene: TRBJ2-3; v_gene: TRBV18; CDR3nt: TGTGCCAGCTCACCACCGGGACTAGCGGGAGGAAGTTCGGGAGGTACGCAGTATTTT; CDR3aa: CASSPPGLAGGSSGGTQYF
abundance: .; d_gene: .; len: 14; j_gene: TRBJ1-2; v_gene: TRBV15; CDR3nt: TGTGCCACCAGCAGAGATTTGGACGTCAGGGGCTACACCTTC; CDR3aa: CATSRDLDVRGYTF
abundance: few; d_gene: .; len: 15; j_gene: TRBJ2-2; v_gene: TRBV28; CDR3nt: TGTGCCAGCAGTTTCCGGGGTCGCTACACCGGGGAGCTGTTTTTT; CDR3aa: CASSFRGRYTGELFF
abundance: .; d_gene: .; len: 15; j_gene: TRBJ2-1; v_gene: TRBV18; CDR3nt: TGTGCCAGCTCACTCGGGAGTGGACCATACAATGAGCAGTTCTTC; CDR3aa: CASSLGSGPYNEQFF
abundance: once; d_gene: .; len: 9; j_gene: TRBJ2-3; v_gene: TRBV2; CDR3nt: TGTGCCAGCAGCGGTCCGCAGTGTTTT; CDR3aa: CASSGPQCF